A selection of T cell receptor beta chains follows, all from one sample in a study of T cells in localized non-small cell lung cancer. The protocol was immunoSEQ multiplex PCR, while the TCRdb copy is restricted to in-frame clones and leaves out a portion. The data hold some 38,000 clones, with 75% to 90% observed a single time. The sample here was peripheral blood mononuclear cells, taken before any cancer treatment. These receptors all come from a male donor at least 60 years old with stage II lung adenocarcinoma. Each CDR3 is given with its conserved first and last residue. The size entry is marked missing in some rows and otherwise reads once, few, many or a size class.

>NA|TRBV27
CASSKEGYTVLGGKLFF
>NA|TRBV2
CATPLNGGEETQYF
>NA|TRBV7-9
CASSLGGDEQFF
>NA|TRBV28
CASSSRQGMSYNEQFF
>NA|TRBV5-1
CASSSWGVGTDTQYF
>NA|TRBV18
CASSSRRDTQYF
>NA|TRBV4-2
CASSQQGQANYGYTF
>NA|TRBV21-1
CASSRTGKAFF
>NA|TRBV10-3
CAISDGQKNIQYF
>NA|TRBV29-1
CSGRGWGVFHEQFF
>NA|TRBV19
CASTRTGVVNTEAFF
>NA|TRBV7-7
CASSLTAGGETQYF
>NA|TRBV19
CASKGFGELSNQPQHF
>few|TRBV5-8
CASSPLPTGYTF
>NA|TRBV6-1
CASSRGYGYTF
>NA|TRBV7-9
CAIRSQGTGNTIYF
>few|TRBV4-1
CASSQGGRGQETQYF
>few|TRBV9
CASSPGRGNEKLFF